This TCR beta chain derives from a study of post-analysis software for immune sequencing data. The overall study: Recorded disease courses covered relapsing-remitting, secondary progressive and progressive-relapsing multiple sclerosis. Some patients had no subtype annotation. Study-level points and caveats: Significantly lower normalized Chao1 diversity was found in patients with multiple sclerosis relative to controls. Under the F measure, samples that were prepared in one batch clustered strongly together. TRBV5-6, TRBV5-1 and TRBV20-1 were among four to six TRBV segments more frequent in patients than controls.

The TCR beta cDNA libraries carried unique molecular identifiers. cDNA molecules numbering roughly 0.5 million came from roughly 0.93 to 9.6 million T cells. TCRdb called the PCR reads again in MiXCR, with one record for every CDR3 protein. The table shows 750,000 to 950,000 distinct CDR3 sequences, with 53% occurring only once. This clonotype was counted only a few times. Antigen: not known. There are 14 residues in the CDR3. Per germline, CDR1 SNHLY and CDR2 FYNNEI. The V end was cut by 5 bases, the J end by 0 bases, with 11 bases between. The V call is TRBV2, the J call TRBJ2-7; D not resolved. The specimen sequenced was blood. This sequence originates from a girl aged 10 to 17 with multiple sclerosis. CDR3 loop: CASSWSRSSYEQYF. The CDR3 DNA sequence: TGTGCCAGCAGTTGGAGTAGGAGCTCCTACGAGCAGTACTTC.